This TCR beta chain was identified in a study of cytomegalovirus exposure and HLA in healthy donors. Assay used: immunoSEQ multiplex PCR; TCRdb lists only in-frame clones, some missing. The profile shows hundreds of thousands of clones, around 86% of them singletons. The CDR3 extends over 15 amino acids. V lost 0 bases to trimming and J lost 7 bases; unmatched junction nucleotides: 6. The V gene's germline CDR1 is MNHEY and CDR2 SVGAGI. Study-wide results and limits: High sensitivity and specificity were reportedly achieved when the classifier diagnosed cytomegalovirus status.

In this sample, this clone turned up a few times. Its antigen is as yet unknown. This chain connects TRBV6-5 to TRBJ1-2; 9 bases agree with TRBD1. This TCR came from a woman aged 18-29 years in good health and CMV-seropositive. Sequencing input: PBMCs. The CDR3 nucleotides are TGTGCCAGCAGTTACTCAAGGGGACAGGGCGGTGGCTACACCTTC. Protein sequence: CASSYSRGQGGGYTF.